Listed here are 30 T cell receptor beta chains from one sample, sequenced in a study of OX40 agonist ivuxolimab in advanced cancers. Assay used: immunoSEQ multiplex PCR; TCRdb lists only in-frame clones, some missing. Altogether roughly 13,000 clones are present, over 75% being singletons, with the ten largest covering about 19%. Sequenced here: CD4+ or CD8+ T cells sorted from blood, sampled in a trial of the OX40 agonist ivuxolimab. The receptors shown here come from an adult with an advanced solid tumor such as melanoma, head and neck, liver or kidney cancer.

The chain uses TRBV19 and TRBJ2-7, with 7 bases fitting TRBD2. The CDR3 length is 14 residues. V dropped 7 bases and J dropped 3; count of bases not matched to a gene: 9. The germline gives CDR1 LNHDA, CDR2 SQIVND (reference sequence). The CDR3 region is CASTGRLAHYEQYF. Written as DNA, the CDR3 is TGTGCCAGTACCGGGCGACTAGCTCACTACGAGCAGTACTTC. The full variable domain, in which reference TRBV19 and TRBJ2-7 provide the parts outside the CDR3, is DGGITQSPKYLFRKEGQNVTLSCEQNLNHDAMYWYRQDPGQGLRLIYYSQIVNDFQKGDIAEGYSVSREKKESFPLTVTSAQKNPTAFYLCASTGRLAHYEQYFGPGTRLTVT.

This chain joins TRBV6-5 and TRBJ2-1, with D possibly TRBD2 on 6 matching bases. Germline V lookup: CDR1 MNHEY, CDR2 SVGAGI. There are 14 residues in the CDR3. V gave up 4 bases and J gave up 4 bases, with 11 bases separating them. CDR3 residues: CASSLRESYNEQFF. The CDR3 nucleotides read TGTGCCAGCAGTTTGCGGGAATCATACAATGAGCAGTTCTTC.

The chain couples TRBV6-5 to TRBJ2-7; weak D call: TRBD1 (6 bases). V was cut by 1 base and J by 2 bases, with 12 bases left in between. The length of the CDR3 is 15 residues. The germline V gene has CDR1 MNHEY and CDR2 SVGAGI. The CDR3 loop reads CASSYLQGTTYEQYF. In DNA, the CDR3 is TGTGCCAGCAGTTACTTGCAGGGGACGACCTACGAGCAGTACTTC.

Points on this clone: In the same sample, other DNA sequences code for this CDR3. This rearrangement joins TRBV28 to TRBJ2-7, with D perhaps assigned TRBD1 or TRBD2 (5 bases each). Looked up from germline, CDR1 is MDHEN and CDR2 is SYDVKM. This CDR3 is built from 13 residues. V gave up 5 bases and J gave up 0 bases, with 8 bases separating them. The CDR3 DNA reads as TGTGCCAGCAGTCCCGGGGCCTCCTACGAGCAGTACTTC. It codes for CASSPGASYEQYF.

V usage is TRBV4-3 and J usage is TRBJ2-2; 11 bases fit TRBD2. The CDR3 totals 18 residues. The germline CDR1 and CDR2 sequences are LGHNA and YSLEER. Trimming took 5 bases from V and 2 from J; bases not matched to a gene: 10. The CDR3 region has the DNA TGCGCCAGCAGCTCCGAGGCTAGCGGGAGGTTCAACACCGGGGAGCTGTTTTTT. This translates into CASSSEASGRFNTGELFF.

The chain joins TRBV28 to TRBJ1-2, with D uncertain. The CDR3 is made up of 13 amino acids. Germline V lookup: CDR1 MDHEN, CDR2 SYDVKM. V was cut by 3 bases and J by 6 bases, with 11 bases left in between. CDR3 nucleotide sequence: TGTGCCAGCAGTTTTGGCCCCGGGGATGGCTACACCTTC. Its translation is CASSFGPGDGYTF.

By its share, this clone is medium-sized. The V call is TRBV4-3, the J call TRBJ2-7; D might be TRBD2 (5 bases). The germline V and J ends were trimmed by 4 bases and 3 bases, with 16 bases remaining between them. Germline lookup yields CDR1 LGHNA and CDR2 YSLEER. This CDR3 region has 15 residues. As DNA, the CDR3 is TGCGCCAGCAGCCTACAGCGGACGGGCAACTACGAGCAGTACTTC. It specifies CASSLQRTGNYEQYF.

V usage is TRBV10-3 and J usage is TRBJ2-5, with D perhaps TRBD2 (5 bases). CDR1 is ENHRY and CDR2 is SYGVKD in the germline V gene. The CDR3 loop spans 15 amino acids. V lost 0 bases and J lost 2, with 10 bases in between. The CDR3 sequence: CAISESSSTQETQYF. CDR3 nucleotides: TGTGCCATCAGTGAGTCCTCTAGCACGCAAGAGACCCAGTACTTC.

This chain uses TRBV5-5 with TRBJ2-7; D perhaps matches TRBD2 (6 bases). In germline, CDR1 is SGHKS, CDR2 YYEKEE (reference sequence). V was cut by 2 bases and J by 2 bases, with 8 bases left in between. This CDR3 region has 13 residues. This chain's CDR3 is CASSFPGAYEQYF. The CDR3 DNA is TGTGCCAGCAGCTTTCCGGGGGCCTACGAGCAGTACTTC.

The gene calls are TRBV9 and TRBJ1-2; TRBD1 is a possible D gene (6 bases). CDR1 is SGDLS, CDR2 YYNGEE, per germline. V lost 2 bases, J lost 4 bases, and 18 bases lay in between. CDR3 length: 16 residues. The CDR3 DNA reads as TGTGCCAGCAGCGTCTCCGCTGGGGGCCCGAGCTATGGCTACACCTTC. Translating it yields CASSVSAGGPSYGYTF.

The chain employs TRBV12-2 and TRBJ2-6; whether TRBD1, the table's D call, matches the DNA was not checked. TRBV12-2 is flagged as a pseudogene. This CDR3 is built from 16 residues. In DNA, the CDR3 is TGTGCAAGTCGCTTTTGTCAACACTCTGGGGCCAACGTCCTGACTTTC. Amino acids: CASRFCQHSGANVLTF.

The CDR3 coding sequence is TGTGCCAGCAGAAGGACGGCCGCGGGACTAGCGGGATACACAGATACGCAGTATTTT. The encoded protein is CASRRTAAGLAGYTDTQYF. The gene calls are TRBV27 and TRBJ2-3; TRBD2 aligns across 13 bases. The germline gives CDR1 MNHEY, CDR2 SMNVEV (reference sequence). V gave up 6 bases and J gave up 2 bases; unmatched junction bases: 14. The CDR3 extends over 19 amino acids.

V usage is TRBV28 and J usage is TRBJ1-2; D possibly corresponds to TRBD1 (5 bases). Trimming left V 2 bases short and J 6 bases short, with 10 bases between. CDR3 length: 13 amino acids. Germline lookup yields CDR1 MDHEN and CDR2 SYDVKM. The CDR3 is CASSLAGEDGYTF. The CDR3 DNA sequence: TGTGCCAGCAGTTTAGCGGGGGAAGATGGCTACACCTTC.

The rearrangement links TRBV15 to TRBJ2-7; 8 bases are shared with TRBD1. Germline V gene data show CDR1 as LNHNV and CDR2 as YYDKDF (reference sequence). This CDR3 is built from 13 residues. The trim removed 6 bases at V and 2 bases at J, leaving 3 bases unmatched. The CDR3 reads CATRHRGAYEQYF. As DNA, the CDR3 is TGTGCCACCAGGCACAGGGGGGCCTACGAGCAGTACTTC.

The V gene is TRBV19, the J gene TRBJ2-5; 8 bases line up with TRBD2. CDR1 and CDR2 (germline): LNHDA, SQIVND (reference sequence). CDR3 size: 12 residues. J gave up 4 bases and V 10 bases, and 5 bases lay outside the gene matches. CDR3 residues: CAKMGLGETQYF. In DNA form, the CDR3 reads TGTGCCAAAATGGGACTAGGAGAGACCCAGTACTTC.

The V and J genes are TRBV7-9 and TRBJ2-1; either TRBD1 or TRBD2 may fit D (5 bases each). Germline V gene lookup returns CDR1 SEHNR and CDR2 FQNEAQ (reference sequence). This CDR3 has 14 amino acids. V was shortened by 6 bases and J by 1 base, with 10 bases between the two germline ends. The CDR3 DNA follows: TGTGCCAGCAGTAGGGGAGCATCCTACAATGAGCAGTTCTTC. This sequence encodes CASSRGASYNEQFF.

DNA of the CDR3: TGCAGCGTTATGGCCGGGGAGCTGTTTTTT. It encodes CSVMAGELFF. The V and J genes are TRBV29-1 and TRBJ2-2; D ambiguous. Trimming cost V 5 bases and J 6 bases, with 4 bases left between them. Germline V gene data show CDR1 as SQVTM and CDR2 as ANQGSEA. The CDR3 extends over 10 amino acids.

V gene TRBV7-8 combines with J gene TRBJ2-1, with a weak D call TRBD2 (5 bases). The germline V gene has CDR1 SGHVS and CDR2 FQNEAQ. This CDR3 has 11 amino acids. Trimming stripped 3 bases from V and 8 bases from J, with 5 bases between. The CDR3 DNA follows: TGTGCCAGCAGCTTTAGCGATGAGCAGTTCTTC. Its protein is CASSFSDEQFF.

The chain is built from TRBV7-3 and TRBJ2-6; D perhaps matches TRBD2 (5 bases). The ends were cut back, 3 bases at V and 0 bases at J, with 9 bases in the middle. Germline-derived CDR1 and CDR2 are SGHTA and FQGTGA. The CDR3 runs to 16 residues. CDR3 nucleotides: TGTGCCAGCAGCTTTAAAGGGAGCTCTGGGGCCAACGTCCTGACTTTC. Its translation is CASSFKGSSGANVLTF.

The chain links TRBV4-2 to TRBJ2-7, with TRBD2 matching 13 bases. Germline V gene data show CDR1 as LGHNA and CDR2 as YNFKEQ. The length of the CDR3 is 16 residues. Trimming took 6 bases from V and 6 from J; bases not matched to a gene: 11. For the CDR3, the DNA is TGTGCCAGCAGTTTAGGACTAGCGGGAGAAGTAATCGAGCAGTACTTC. Its protein product is CASSLGLAGEVIEQYF.

CDR3 residues: CASSHGTDTQYF. Written as DNA, the CDR3 is TGTGCCAGCAGTCACGGCACAGATACGCAGTATTTT. The rearrangement links TRBV6-5 to TRBJ2-3; no clear D gene. The germline gives CDR1 MNHEY, CDR2 SVGAGI. The CDR3 extends over 12 amino acids. Trimming removed 5 bases from V and 1 base from J, with 4 bases in between.

DNA of the CDR3: TGTGCCTGGAGGGGTTATGAGGGTAACTATGGCTACACCTTC. Residues: CAWRGYEGNYGYTF. The chain employs TRBV30 and TRBJ1-2; D is ambiguous. The germline V gene encodes CDR1 GTSNPN and CDR2 SVGIG (reference sequence). Trimming removed 3 bases at V and 1 base at J, with 12 bases between. CDR3 length equals 14 residues.

This clone showed up just a few times. The chain combines TRBV4-3 with TRBJ2-1, with 11 bases aligning to TRBD2. Germline CDR1 is LGHNA and CDR2 is YSLEER. V lost 1 base to trimming and J lost 8 bases; unmatched junction nucleotides: 4. The CDR3 runs to 15 residues. CDR3 protein: CASSQGTSGPDEQFF. The CDR3 DNA reads as TGCGCCAGCAGCCAAGGGACTAGCGGGCCCGATGAGCAGTTCTTC.

The chain is built from TRBV4-3 and TRBJ2-1; 9 bases line up with TRBD2. Germline V gives CDR1 LGHNA, CDR2 YSLEER. This CDR3 contains 17 residues. Trimming took 4 bases from V and 3 from J; bases not matched to a gene: 10. The CDR3 nucleotides read TGCGCCAGCAGCCTCAACGACGGACTAGCGAACTACAATGAGCAGTTCTTC. Translation: CASSLNDGLANYNEQFF.

This clone came up once. The V call is TRBV9, the J call TRBJ2-1; D gene uncertain. The V gene's germline CDR1 is SGDLS and CDR2 YYNGEE. Trimming removed 0 bases at V and 6 bases at J, with 4 bases between. CDR3 size: 12 residues. The CDR3 sequence: CASSVDSNEQFF. CDR3 coding DNA: TGTGCCAGCAGCGTAGACTCCAATGAGCAGTTCTTC.

The chain couples TRBV4-3 to TRBJ2-7; D perhaps matches TRBD2 (6 bases). Germline V CDR1 and CDR2: LGHNA, YSLEER. The V gene lost 1 base and the J gene lost 4 bases, with 14 bases spanning the gap. The CDR3 is made up of 15 amino acids. The CDR3: CASSQVAGTGYEQYF. The CDR3 DNA sequence: TGCGCCAGCAGCCAAGTCGCCGGGACTGGATACGAGCAGTACTTC.

Written as DNA, the CDR3 is TGTGCCAGCAGTTTTTCTCCGGGGGCATTATACAATGAGCAGTTCTTC. It codes for CASSFSPGALYNEQFF. The chain uses TRBV27 and TRBJ2-1; D possibly uses TRBD1 or TRBD2 (6 bases each). CDR3 length equals 16 residues. Trimming pared 3 bases from V and 4 bases from J, leaving 16 bases between. From germline, CDR1 is MNHEY and CDR2 SMNVEV (reference sequence).

V is TRBV11-2 and J is TRBJ2-5; 10 nucleotides agree with TRBD1. In germline, CDR1 is SGHAT, CDR2 FQNNGV. The CDR3 length is 17 residues. V gave up 4 bases and J gave up 1 base; unmatched junction bases: 9. CDR3 sequence reads: CASSSGTGDLSQETQYF. CDR3 in DNA: TGTGCCAGCAGCTCCGGGACAGGGGACCTATCCCAAGAGACCCAGTACTTC.

This chain links TRBV5-2 with TRBJ2-3. TRBV5-2 is deemed a pseudogene. The CDR3 spans 15 residues. CDR3 sequence: CASSLSPGVTDTQYF. The CDR3 coding sequence is TGTGCCAGCAGCCTCTCGCCGGGCGTCACAGATACGCAGTATTTT.

The V call is TRBV6-1, the J call TRBJ2-7; D may be TRBD2 (6 bases). Per germline, CDR1 MNHNS and CDR2 SASEGT. V lost 11 bases and J 2 bases, leaving 13 bases between the germline ends. This CDR3 region has 12 residues. The CDR3 DNA sequence: TGTGCCCTAGCGAGCAGACCCTACGAGCAGTACTTC. Its translation is CALASRPYEQYF.